Listed below are T cell receptor beta chains from one sample, sequenced in a study of CD8+CD57+ T cells in acquired aplastic anemia. TCRdb ran MiXCR on the reads and lists one entry per CDR3 protein. The top ten hold 4% of the sample, which has roughly 420,000 distinct CDR3 sequences, about two thirds seen once. The sequenced sample consisted of sorted CD4+, CD8+, or CD8+CD57+ T cells (not recorded which) from PBMCs. The receptors were sampled from a human donor in good health, serving as a control. The CDR3 runs from the conserved cysteine through the conserved F or W. The order of the fields is V gene, J gene, clone size, D gene, CDR3 DNA, CDR3 protein. The D gene is left open where the match is weak. Rows give clone size only sometimes, using once, few, many, or a class for an expanded clone.

TRBV11-2	TRBJ1-2	many	NA	TGTGCCAGCAGCACTGCACGGGGACGGATCTATGGCTACACCTTC	CASSTARGRIYGYTF
TRBV5-1	TRBJ2-1	NA	TRBD2	TGTGCCAGCAGCGTAGGTAATAGCGGCGGGGGGTTTAATGAGCAGTTCTTC	CASSVGNSGGGFNEQFF
TRBV5-6	TRBJ1-1	NA	NA	TGTGCCAGCAGCTGGGGGGGCTCGGCTGAAGCTTTCTTT	CASSWGGSAEAFF
TRBV7-2	TRBJ2-2	NA	NA	TGTGCCAGCGTCCCCGGCCACACAGTGACGCCCTGTGTTCTGTTTTTT	CASVPGHTVTPCVLFF
TRBV11-2	TRBJ2-3	NA	NA	TGTGCCAGCAGCCATACTGGTAGAGAGGATACGCAGTATTTT	CASSHTGREDTQYF
TRBV7-8	TRBJ1-2	NA	NA	TGTGCCAGCAGCTCCAACAAGGCCGACGATGGCTACACCTTC	CASSSNKADDGYTF
TRBV20-1	TRBJ1-2	many	TRBD1	TGCAGTGCAGGGACAGGGGGCGAGGCCGACTATGGCTACACCTTC	CSAGTGGEADYGYTF
TRBV30	TRBJ2-3	many	NA	TGTGCCTGGAGTGTAGGGGGAGGGCAGTATTTT	CAWSVGGGQYF
TRBV7-9	TRBJ2-7	NA	TRBD1	TGTGCCAGCAGCCTGGGGACAGAAGGACCCTACGAGCAGTACTTC	CASSLGTEGPYEQYF
TRBV7-8	TRBJ1-5	NA	TRBD1	TGTGCCAGCAGCCCCGTCCGGGACAGGTACAATCGCGAGCATTTT	CASSPVRDRYNREHF
TRBV30	TRBJ1-5	few	NA	TGTGCCTGGAGTATCGGGGGGTGGGCAGGCCAGCCCCAGCATTTT	CAWSIGGWAGQPQHF
TRBV20-1	TRBJ2-7	many	TRBD2	TGCAGTGCTAGCCCCCTGGCGGGGGGGCCCCACGAGCAGTACTTC	CSASPLAGGPHEQYF
TRBV19	TRBJ2-1	few	TRBD2	TGTGCCAGTAGCCGGACTAGCGGGAGCTCCTACAATGAGCAGTTCTTC	CASSRTSGSSYNEQFF
TRBV19	TRBJ1-2	many	TRBD1	TGTGCCAGTAGCGATCCGGGACAGAGACCTAACTATGGCTACACCTTC	CASSDPGQRPNYGYTF
TRBV19	TRBJ1-5	few	TRBD1	TGTGCCAGTAGTGCAACAGGGGTGGGGCAGCCCCAGCATTTT	CASSATGVGQPQHF
TRBV6-2/TRBV6-3	TRBJ2-6	NA	NA	TGTGCCAGCAAGATCCCCTCTGGGGCCAACGTCCTGACTTTC	CASKIPSGANVLTF
TRBV7-2	TRBJ1-1	NA	NA	TGTGCCAGCAGCAGAGAAGGGGACACTGACGCTTTCTTT	CASSREGDTDAFF
TRBV6-5	TRBJ1-5	NA	TRBD1	TGTGCCAGCAGTTCCCGTTTGCGACTAGCGGGGGCAGGGGGCGGCAATCAGCCCCAGCATTTT	CASSSRLRLAGAGGGNQPQHF
TRBV14	TRBJ2-3	few	NA	TGTGCCAGCAGCCTCAGGGGGGGTAGCACAGATACGCAGTATTTT	CASSLRGGSTDTQYF
TRBV7-7	TRBJ1-3	NA	NA	TGTGCCAGTACCTTAGGGGGGACGGGCTCTGGAAACACCATATATTTT	CASTLGGTGSGNTIYF
TRBV2	TRBJ1-6	many	NA	TGTGCCAGCAGTGAATATCAGGGCAAGGATATTCGCCTCCACTTT	CASSEYQGKDIRLHF
TRBV29-1	TRBJ1-3	many	NA	TGCAGCGTGACATCCACACAAGGAAACACCATATATTTT	CSVTSTQGNTIYF
TRBV7-9	TRBJ1-2	NA	NA	TGTGCCAGCATAAGGGTTAGGGGGGGCGGGGAAAGCTACACCTTC	CASIRVRGGGESYTF
TRBV7-9	TRBJ2-2	NA	NA	TGTGCCAGCAGCTTAGTGGTCCAGGACACTGAAGCTTTT	CASSLVVQDTEAF
TRBV2	TRBJ2-3	NA	NA	TGTGCCAGCAGTCCCAGGGGAGTCGCAAAGACACAGTATTTT	CASSPRGVAKTQYF
TRBV7-9	TRBJ2-5	NA	NA	TGTGCTAGCAGCTCCCGGGCACAGGGAGGGGAGACCCAGTACTTC	CASSSRAQGGETQYF
TRBV20-1	TRBJ1-1	NA	NA	TGCAGTGCTGGGACCGCCTACGAGCAGTCTTTCTTT	CSAGTAYEQSFF
TRBV19	TRBJ2-7	few	TRBD1	TGTGCCAGTAGTCCGGGACAGGGTAGGGTGCAGTACTTC	CASSPGQGRVQYF
TRBV20-1	TRBJ2-5	many	TRBD1	TGCAGTGCCCACCACGCAAGACAGGGGCAAGAGACCCAGTACTTC	CSAHHARQGQETQYF
TRBV13	TRBJ1-6	NA	TRBD1	TGTGCCAGCAGCTTAGGACAGGGGGCAAGTTCACCCCTCCACTTT	CASSLGQGASSPLHF
TRBV19	TRBJ2-7	NA	NA	TGTGCCAGTAGTATAGTTTTGAGCTACGAGCGGTACTTC	CASSIVLSYERYF
TRBV7-9	TRBJ1-2	many	NA	TGTGCCAGCAGCGATGGACTTACTCGGATCGGTTATGGCTACACCTTC	CASSDGLTRIGYGYTF
TRBV7-8	TRBJ2-7	NA	TRBD1	TGTGCCAGCAGTCGTGACAGGGGAGATTACGAGCAGCACTTC	CASSRDRGDYEQHF
TRBV11-2	TRBJ2-5	NA	NA	TGTGCCAGCAGCACGGGTTACTACGACTTC	CASSTGYYDF
TRBV12-5	TRBJ1-1	many	NA	TGTGCTAGTGGTCAAAGCAGGTACACTGAAGCTTTCTTT	CASGQSRYTEAFF
TRBV2	TRBJ1-2	NA	NA	TGTGCCAGCCTGGCCGGTTTCATGTGGGGCTACACCTTC	CASLAGFMWGYTF
TRBV15	TRBJ2-7	NA	NA	TGTGCCACCAGCAGAGATCCTGCGTCGAGGGGTTATTACTACGAGCAGTACTTC	CATSRDPASRGYYYEQYF
TRBV6-2/TRBV6-3	TRBJ2-3	many	TRBD2	TGTGCCAGTTTAGCGGGGGGGGTCGATACGCAGTATTTT	CASLAGGVDTQYF
TRBV19	TRBJ1-5	many	TRBD1	TGTGCCGTCCGGGACAGGGGGCTTTCTCAGCCCCAGCATTTT	CAVRDRGLSQPQHF
TRBV24-1	TRBJ2-5	few	TRBD1	TGTGCCACCAGTGATTCTAGGGACAGTCACGAGACCCAGTACTTC	CATSDSRDSHETQYF
TRBV29-1	TRBJ1-2	NA	TRBD1	TGCAACGTTGACAGGGCAACAACCTATGGCTACACCTTC	CNVDRATTYGYTF
TRBV15	TRBJ2-7	NA	NA	TGTGCCACCAGCGCACCGGGTGCGGCCTATGAGCAGTACTTC	CATSAPGAAYEQYF
TRBV24-1	TRBJ2-5	NA	NA	TGTGCCACCAGTGATTCAGGGCAGGAGACAGAGTACTTC	CATSDSGQETEYF
TRBV12-3/TRBV12-4	TRBJ2-5	NA	NA	TGTGCCAGCAGCCTCTCGTTGGTCCCACTCCACCAGTACTTC	CASSLSLVPLHQYF
TRBV20-1	TRBJ2-7	NA	NA	TGCAGTGCTAGAGATACCTCTGGGGAGCAGTACTTC	CSARDTSGEQYF
TRBV2	TRBJ1-2	NA	NA	TGTGCCAGCAGGGGACGCCCTAACTATGGCTACACCTTC	CASRGRPNYGYTF
TRBV10-2	TRBJ2-2	NA	TRBD1	TGCGCCAGCAGCGAGAGACAGGGGTGGAACACCGGGGAGCTGTTTTTT	CASSERQGWNTGELFF
TRBV12-3/TRBV12-4	TRBJ1-2	NA	NA	NA	CASSDRGGGYTFGF
TRBV5-5	TRBJ2-7	NA	NA	TGTGCCAGCAGCTTGGCCGGCAGCATCGAGCAGTACTTC	CASSLAGSIEQYF
TRBV5-1	TRBJ1-2	NA	NA	TGCGCCAGCAGCTTGGCTCGTGACAGGGGCTACACCTTC	CASSLARDRGYTF
TRBV7-2	TRBJ2-7	NA	NA	TGTGCCAGCAGCTTCGGCCAAGAGCATTACTTC	CASSFGQEHYF